The 24 T cell receptor beta chains reported below all come from one sample, sequenced in a study of response to subunit inactivated influenza vaccine. TCRdb re-analysed the RT-PCR reads in MiXCR, keeping a single row per CDR3 protein. The sample consists of hundreds of thousands of distinct CDR3 sequences, about 10% of them appearing once. Sequences were derived from PBMCs from blood, sampled on the day of vaccination. These receptors were obtained from a man between 45 and 60 years old who received an inactivated influenza vaccine.

This clonotype was seen a handful of times. The genes are TRBV19 and TRBJ2-1; TRBD2 aligns across 9 bases. J was trimmed by 3 bases and V by 3 bases; bases with no gene match: 3. Germline CDR1 is LNHDA and CDR2 is SQIVND (reference sequence). The CDR3 runs to 15 residues. CDR3 sequence reads: CASSIRLADYNEQFF. As DNA, the CDR3 is TGTGCCAGTAGTATCCGACTAGCGGACTACAATGAGCAGTTCTTC.

This clonotype has only a few counts. The rearrangement links TRBV5-1 to TRBJ2-5; 11 bases are a match to TRBD2. This CDR3 is 16 amino acids long. Looked up from germline, CDR1 is SGHRS and CDR2 is YFSETQ. J lost 5 bases, V lost 4 bases, and 10 bases had no gene match. The CDR3 coding sequence is TGCGCCAGCAGCGGGACTAGCGGCTGGTTCCGGGAGACCCAGTACTTC. Residues: CASSGTSGWFRETQYF. The variable domain in full, completed from reference TRBV5-1 and TRBJ2-5, reads KAGVTQTPRYLIKTRGQQVTLSCSPISGHRSVSWYQQTPGQGLQFLFEYFSETQRNKGNFPGRFSGRQFSNSRSEMNVSTLELGDSALYLCASSGTSGWFRETQYFGPGTRLLVL.

The gene calls are TRBV3-1 and TRBJ2-7, with D perhaps TRBD1 (5 bases). Trimming removed 4 bases at V and 5 bases at J, with 18 bases between. The CDR3 runs 15 residues. The germline CDR1 and CDR2 sequences are LGHDT and YNNKEL (reference sequence). The CDR3 DNA is TGTGCCAGCAGCCTGACAGACAGATTCCCCAACGAGCAGTACTTC. It codes for CASSLTDRFPNEQYF.

CDR3 loop: CASSDRDYTDTQYF. The CDR3 coding sequence is TGTGCCAGCAGCGACCGGGACTACACAGATACGCAGTATTTT. The genes are TRBV7-2 and TRBJ2-3; TRBD2 matches 7 bases. Germline CDR1 is SGHTA and CDR2 is FQGNSA. The CDR3 spans 14 residues. Trimming at V came to 5 bases and at J to 2 bases, leaving 4 bases not matched to a gene.

V gene TRBV28 combines with J gene TRBJ2-7; TRBD1 aligns across 7 bases. CDR1 MDHEN and CDR2 SYDVKM come from the germline V gene. The CDR3 is made up of 14 amino acids. V dropped 8 bases and J dropped 2; count of bases not matched to a gene: 9. CDR3 DNA: TGTGCCAGCTACGGAGCGACAGGGACCTACGAGCAGTACTTC. It translates to CASYGATGTYEQYF.

The chain joins TRBV20-1 to TRBJ1-2; the D gene is possibly TRBD1 (6 bases). CDR3 length: 11 residues. Germline assignment: CDR1 DFQATT and CDR2 SNEGSKA (reference sequence). V dropped 4 bases and J dropped 8 bases, with 11 bases sitting between them. CDR3 coding DNA: TGCAGTGCTAACAGGGTGCAAGGCTACACCTTC. Its translation: CSANRVQGYTF.

CDR3 residues: CSAKGGLEGFYQPQHF. As DNA, the CDR3 is TGCAGTGCAAAAGGGGGGCTCGAGGGGTTCTATCAGCCCCAGCATTTT. V gene TRBV20-1 combines with J gene TRBJ1-5, with a tentative D call TRBD1 (6 bases). The germline V gene has CDR1 DFQATT and CDR2 SNEGSKA (reference sequence). This CDR3 has 16 amino acids. The V end was cut by 6 bases, the J end by 5 bases, with 23 bases between.

The table lists this clonotype with a few counts. The chain carries TRBV7-2 and TRBJ2-7; 12 bases line up with TRBD2. Per germline, CDR1 SGHTA and CDR2 FQGNSA. The CDR3 consists of 17 residues. With V trimmed by 1 base and J by 0 bases, 4 bases remained unmatched. DNA of the CDR3: TGTGCCAGCAGCTTAGGACTAGCGGGGGACAACTCCTACGAGCAGTACTTC. Amino acids: CASSLGLAGDNSYEQYF.

The genes are TRBV5-5 and TRBJ1-5; 8 nucleotides line up with TRBD1. V was clipped by 4 bases and J by 0 bases; unmatched bases: 12. The CDR3 runs 18 residues. Germline V gene data show CDR1 as SGHKS and CDR2 as YYEKEE (reference sequence). As DNA, the CDR3 is TGTGCCAGCAGCCTAACCCACACAGGGGGGCTTAGCAATCAGCCCCAGCATTTT. Protein sequence: CASSLTHTGGLSNQPQHF.

V is TRBV3-1 and J is TRBJ1-3; D unresolved. The germline V and J ends were trimmed by 4 bases and 3 bases, with 16 bases remaining between them. The germline V gene encodes CDR1 LGHDT and CDR2 YNNKEL (reference sequence). The CDR3 has 16 residues. CDR3 amino acids: CASSPSIGGFGNTIYF. The CDR3 DNA reads TGTGCCAGCAGCCCCTCAATCGGTGGATTTGGAAACACCATATATTTT.

V and J are TRBV4-3 and TRBJ2-7, with D unresolved. Germline V CDR1 and CDR2: LGHNA, YSLEER. The CDR3 loop spans 15 amino acids. Deletions cut 0 bases from V and 6 bases from J, with 15 bases between. The DNA for the CDR3 is TGCGCCAGCAGCCAAGATTGGCTAGAAACCTTCGAGCAGTACTTC. Translation: CASSQDWLETFEQYF.

This clonotype was seen only a few times. This chain uses TRBV20-1 with TRBJ2-7, with 8 bases that match TRBD1. The junction had 12 bases not matched to a gene; V was cut back by 5 bases and J by 0 bases. CDR1 and CDR2 (germline): DFQATT, SNEGSKA (reference sequence). The CDR3 has 16 residues. CDR3 bases: TGCAGTGCTCTCCGAGGTGGGCAGGGGGCCTCCTACGAGCAGTACTTC. It is translated as CSALRGGQGASYEQYF.

This clonotype has at least ten counts. V usage is TRBV7-2 and J usage is TRBJ2-7; D possibly corresponds to TRBD2 (5 bases). From germline, CDR1 is SGHTA and CDR2 FQGNSA. The CDR3 is made up of 16 amino acids. Trimming shortened V by 4 bases and J by 3 bases, and 19 bases separated the two germline ends. The CDR3 coding sequence is TGTGCCAGCAGCTCCACATTTTCCGCGGGTCGCTACGAGCAGTACTTC. This codes for CASSSTFSAGRYEQYF.

This clonotype has just a few counts. Germline is not matched at one junction end, which may reflect a read error. The V call is TRBV20-1, the J call TRBJ2-7; 9 nucleotides line up with TRBD1. Germline V lookup: CDR1 DFQATT, CDR2 SNEGSKA (reference sequence). This CDR3 has 17 residues. CDR3 coding DNA: TGCAGCGCTACAGGGGGCTTTAGGCGCCCTTCCTTGTACGAGCAGTACTTC. It codes for CSATGGFRRPSLYEQYF.

The chain carries TRBV10-2 and TRBJ2-2; 12 bases align to TRBD2. The CDR3 length is 15 residues. Germline V gene sequence: CDR1 WSHSY, CDR2 SAAADI. V dropped 7 bases and J dropped 4; count of bases not matched to a gene: 4. CDR3 residues: CASIGLAGSTGELFF. The CDR3 bases are TGCGCCAGCATCGGACTAGCGGGGTCCACCGGGGAGCTGTTTTTT.

This clonotype was recorded a few times. V is TRBV20-1 and J is TRBJ2-3; D is undetermined. V was clipped by 0 bases and J by 0 bases, with 7 bases between them. The CDR3 covers 14 residues. Germline lookup yields CDR1 DFQATT and CDR2 SNEGSKA (reference sequence). Here the CDR3 DNA reads TGCAGTGCTAGAGAGAGAATTAGCACAGATACGCAGTATTTT. This sequence encodes CSARERISTDTQYF.

This clonotype was observed a handful of times. The chain has TRBV2 and TRBJ1-6, with 7 bases that match TRBD1. The CDR3 contains 15 residues. V shed 7 bases and J 5 bases; nucleotides not matched to a gene: 8. The V gene's germline CDR1 is SNHLY and CDR2 FYNNEI. CDR3: CASTQRQGDNSPLHF. The CDR3 DNA reads as TGTGCCAGCACCCAAAGACAGGGAGATAATTCACCCCTCCACTTT.

The rearrangement links TRBV30 to TRBJ2-1, with D tentatively TRBD2 (7 bases). The CDR3 contains 12 residues. From germline, CDR1 is GTSNPN and CDR2 SVGIG (reference sequence). V was trimmed by 6 bases and J by 8 bases, leaving 14 bases between them. The CDR3 sequence is CACSSGGYEQFF. Written as DNA, the CDR3 is TGTGCCTGTAGTTCGGGGGGCTATGAGCAGTTCTTC. Full variable domain (missing parts from reference TRBV30 and TRBJ2-1): SQTIHQWPATLVQPVGSPLSLECTVEGTSNPNLYWYRQAAGRGLQLLFYSVGIGQISSEVPQNLSASRPQDRQFILSSKKLLLSDSGFYLCACSSGGYEQFFGPGTRLTVL.

The chain links TRBV20-1 to TRBJ1-2, with 9 bases lining up with TRBD1. V trimming: 3 bases; J trimming: 4 bases; junction bases outside the gene matches: 6. From germline, CDR1 is DFQATT and CDR2 SNEGSKA (reference sequence). CDR3 length: 14 residues. Here the CDR3 DNA reads TGCAGTGCTAGGAACAGGGGGCTTGTCTATGGCTACACCTTC. The encoded protein is CSARNRGLVYGYTF.

A few counts support this clonotype. The chain employs TRBV4-1 and TRBJ1-1; TRBD1 is a possible D gene (6 bases). The CDR3 spans 14 residues. V lost 2 bases and J lost 4, with 11 bases in between. Per germline, CDR1 MGHRA and CDR2 YSYEKL. The DNA for the CDR3 is TGCGCCAGCAGCCAACCCGGGACAAGCACTGAAGCTTTCTTT. The encoded protein is CASSQPGTSTEAFF.

This clonotype came up a few times. This sequence joins TRBV10-3 and TRBJ1-5; 8 nucleotides line up with TRBD1. The CDR3 sequence is 14 residues long. The germline V gene encodes CDR1 ENHRY and CDR2 SYGVKD. The V segment lost 10 bases and the J segment 0 bases; nucleotides outside the gene matches: 5. CDR3: CATRGRDSNQPQHF. CDR3 bases: TGTGCCACCAGGGGGCGGGATAGCAATCAGCCCCAGCATTTT.

This clonotype was counted a few times. The chain combines TRBV9 with TRBJ2-1, with 10 positions matching TRBD1. After removal of 3 bases from V and 1 base from J, the junction contained 4 bases not matched to a gene. This CDR3 is 16 amino acids long. CDR1 SGDLS and CDR2 YYNGEE come from the germline V gene. In DNA, the CDR3 is TGTGCCAGCAGCGGAGGGGGACAGGGGTCCTACAATGAGCAGTTCTTC. Translating gives CASSGGGQGSYNEQFF. Full variable domain (outside the CDR3, taken from reference TRBV9 and TRBJ2-1): DSGVTQTPKHLITATGQRVTLRCSPRSGDLSVYWYQQSLDQGLQFLIQYYNGEERAKGNILERFSAQQFPDLHSELNLSSLELGDSALYFCASSGGGQGSYNEQFFGPGTRLTVL.

The CDR3 is CASSPESTSPVYEQYF. CDR3 coding DNA: TGTGCCAGCAGCCCGGAATCGACTAGCCCCGTCTACGAGCAGTACTTC. V usage is TRBV4-2 and J usage is TRBJ2-7; 7 nucleotides align to TRBD2. The germline V gene has CDR1 LGHNA and CDR2 YNFKEQ. Unmatched junction bases numbered 12, after V lost 4 bases and J lost 3 bases. The CDR3 loop spans 16 amino acids.

This clonotype was counted once. The rearrangement links TRBV20-1 to TRBJ1-1; TRBD1 matches at 9 bases. Losses at the gene ends were 6 bases for V and 3 bases for J; bases not matched to a gene: 5. Germline assignment: CDR1 DFQATT and CDR2 SNEGSKA (reference sequence). The CDR3 spans 13 residues. CDR3 protein: CSAGQGSYTEAFF. CDR3 DNA sequence: TGCAGTGCCGGACAGGGGTCGTACACTGAAGCTTTCTTT.